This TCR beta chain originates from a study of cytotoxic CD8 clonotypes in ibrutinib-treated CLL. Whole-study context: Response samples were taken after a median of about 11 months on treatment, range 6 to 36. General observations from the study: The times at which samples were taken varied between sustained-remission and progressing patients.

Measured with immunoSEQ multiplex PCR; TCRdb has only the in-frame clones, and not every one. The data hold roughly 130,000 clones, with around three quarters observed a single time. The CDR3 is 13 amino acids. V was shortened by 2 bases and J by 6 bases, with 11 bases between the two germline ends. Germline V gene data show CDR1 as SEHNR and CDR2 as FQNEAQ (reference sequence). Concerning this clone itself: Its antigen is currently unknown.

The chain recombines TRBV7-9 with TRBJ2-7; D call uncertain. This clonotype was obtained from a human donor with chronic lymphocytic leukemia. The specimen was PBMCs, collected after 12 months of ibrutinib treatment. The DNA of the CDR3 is TGTGCCAGCAGCTTACCTTGGTCTGCCGAGCAGTACTTC. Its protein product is CASSLPWSAEQYF.